The rows below give T cell receptor beta chains drawn from one sample of a study of blood T cells in healthy people across ages. TCRdb processed the 5' RACE reads anew with MiXCR; each CDR3 protein has one entry. This sample has 660,000 or so distinct CDR3 sequences; 58% occur once, and the top ten carry 30% to 45%. Sample: blood. These receptors were obtained from a man aged 55 to 70 in good health. Each CDR3 is given with its conserved first and last residue. The order of the fields is V gene, D gene, J gene, clone size, CDR3 protein, CDR3 DNA. The D gene is left open where the match is weak. Clone size appears in some rows only: once, few, many, or a class for an expanded clone.

>TRBV4-2|TRBD1|TRBJ1-2|few
CASSQGQGSYGYTF
TGTGCCAGCAGCCAAGGACAGGGTTCCTATGGCTACACCTTC
>TRBV11-2|.|TRBJ2-5|.
CASSLSSPGGETQYF
TGTGCCAGCAGCTTGAGTAGCCCGGGCGGGGAGACCCAGTACTTC
>TRBV9|TRBD2|TRBJ2-5|.
CASSGPLGSGGHQETQYF
TGTGCCAGCAGCGGCCCCCTGGGTAGCGGGGGACACCAAGAGACCCAGTACTTC
>TRBV9|.|TRBJ2-1|.
CASSVVSPEQFF
TGTGCCAGCAGCGTAGTTAGTCCTGAGCAGTTCTTC
>TRBV5-1|.|TRBJ2-5|.
CASSLEQVSLQETQYF
TGCGCCAGCAGCTTGGAACAGGTCAGCCTCCAAGAGACCCAGTACTTC
>TRBV12-3/TRBV12-4|.|TRBJ2-7|.
CASSSDTYEQYF
TGTGCCAGCAGTTCTGACACCTACGAGCAGTACTTC
>TRBV7-2|TRBD2|TRBJ2-1|few
CASSLGTSGHNEQFF
TGTGCCAGCAGCTTAGGTACTAGCGGCCACAATGAGCAGTTCTTC
>TRBV7-9|.|TRBJ1-2|.
CASSKTYGTDGYTF
TGTGCCAGCAGCAAAACTTACGGGACGGATGGCTACACCTTC
>TRBV4-2|TRBD2|TRBJ2-1|.
CASSQDSASGGYNEQFF
TGTGCCAGCAGCCAAGATAGTGCTAGCGGGGGGTACAATGAGCAGTTCTTC
>TRBV3-1|.|TRBJ2-1|.
CASSLVQGNEQFF
TGTGCCAGCAGCCTGGTTCAGGGGAATGAGCAGTTCTTC
>TRBV14|TRBD2|TRBJ2-1|.
CASSQLVAGGPEQFF
TGTGCCAGCAGCCAATTGGTAGCGGGGGGTCCTGAGCAGTTCTTC
>TRBV10-2|TRBD1|TRBJ2-7|.
CASSRPPGQGRNEQYF
TGCGCCAGCAGTAGACCCCCGGGACAGGGGCGCAACGAGCAGTACTTC
>TRBV6-2/TRBV6-3|TRBD2|TRBJ2-4|.
CASSYEQRLAGPGAKNIQYF
TGTGCCAGCAGTTACGAGCAGCGCCTAGCGGGGCCTGGGGCCAAAAACATTCAGTACTTC
>TRBV7-2|.|TRBJ1-5|few
CASSLKFGVQPQHF
TGTGCCAGCAGCTTAAAATTTGGTGTTCAGCCCCAGCATTTT
>TRBV2|.|TRBJ2-7|few
CASSAERNEQYF
TGTGCCAGCAGTGCTGAAAGGAACGAGCAGTACTTC
>TRBV6-5|.|TRBJ1-4|.
CASRPQGLKEKLFF
TGTGCCAGCAGGCCACAGGGCTTGAAGGAAAAACTGTTTTTT
>TRBV4-2|.|TRBJ2-1|.
CASSQSRGGWEGEQFF
TGTGCCAGCAGCCAATCTAGGGGGGGTTGGGAGGGTGAGCAGTTCTTC
>TRBV6-5|TRBD2|TRBJ2-1|.
CASSYSASGGAEQFF
TGTGCCAGCAGTTACTCGGCTAGCGGGGGAGCTGAGCAGTTCTTC